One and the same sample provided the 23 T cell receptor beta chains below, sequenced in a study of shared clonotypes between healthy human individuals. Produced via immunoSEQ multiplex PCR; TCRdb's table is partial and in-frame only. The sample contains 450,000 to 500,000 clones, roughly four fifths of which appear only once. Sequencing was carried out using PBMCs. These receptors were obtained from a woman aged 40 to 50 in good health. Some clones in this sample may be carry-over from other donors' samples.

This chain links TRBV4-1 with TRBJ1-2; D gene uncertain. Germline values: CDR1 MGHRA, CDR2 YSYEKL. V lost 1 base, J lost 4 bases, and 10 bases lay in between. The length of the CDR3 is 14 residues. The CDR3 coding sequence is TGCGCCAGCAGCCAAGGTAGGGTTGCCTATGGCTACACCTTC. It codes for CASSQGRVAYGYTF.

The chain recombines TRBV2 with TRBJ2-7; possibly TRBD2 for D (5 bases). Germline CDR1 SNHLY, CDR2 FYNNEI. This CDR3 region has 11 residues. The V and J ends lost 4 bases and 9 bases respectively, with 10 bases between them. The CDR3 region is CASSGQRVQYF. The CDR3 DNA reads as TGTGCCAGCAGTGGTCAGAGGGTGCAGTACTTC.

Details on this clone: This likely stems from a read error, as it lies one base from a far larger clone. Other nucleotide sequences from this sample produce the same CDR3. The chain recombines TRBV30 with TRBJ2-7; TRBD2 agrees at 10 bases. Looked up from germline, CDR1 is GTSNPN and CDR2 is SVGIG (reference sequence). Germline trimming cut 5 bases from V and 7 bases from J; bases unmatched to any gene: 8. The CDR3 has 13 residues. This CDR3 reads CAWATSGSGEQYF. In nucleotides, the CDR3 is TGTGCCTGGGCGACTAGCGGGTCTGGTGAGCAGTACTTC.

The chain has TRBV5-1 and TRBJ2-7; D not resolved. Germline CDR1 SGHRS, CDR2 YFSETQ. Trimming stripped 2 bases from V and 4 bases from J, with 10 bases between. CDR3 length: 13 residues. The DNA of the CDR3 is TGCGCCAGCAGCTTCGACACAGATTACGAGCAGTACTTC. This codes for CASSFDTDYEQYF.

CDR3 DNA sequence: TGTGCCAGCAGCGATAGGGAGAGCTCCTACAATGAGCAGTTCTTC. It yields the protein CASSDRESSYNEQFF. The J gene is TRBJ2-1, the V gene TRBV4-2; the D gene is possibly TRBD2 (5 bases). CDR3 length equals 15 residues. The ends were cut back, 5 bases at V and 0 bases at J, with 11 bases in the middle. Germline CDR1 is LGHNA and CDR2 is YNFKEQ.

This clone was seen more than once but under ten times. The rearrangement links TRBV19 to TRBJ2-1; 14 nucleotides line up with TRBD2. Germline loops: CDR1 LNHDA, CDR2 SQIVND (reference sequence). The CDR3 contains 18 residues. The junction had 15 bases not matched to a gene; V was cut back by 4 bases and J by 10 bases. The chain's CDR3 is CASSREHGTSGRPWEQFF. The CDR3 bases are TGTGCCAGTAGTAGGGAACACGGGACTAGCGGGAGACCCTGGGAGCAGTTCTTC.

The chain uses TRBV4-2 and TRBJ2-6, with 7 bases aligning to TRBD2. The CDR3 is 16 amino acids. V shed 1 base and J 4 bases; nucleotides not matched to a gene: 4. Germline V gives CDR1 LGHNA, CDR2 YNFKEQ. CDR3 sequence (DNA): TGTGCCAGCAGCCAAGTGGGAGGGACCGGGGCCAACGTCCTGACTTTC. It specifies CASSQVGGTGANVLTF.

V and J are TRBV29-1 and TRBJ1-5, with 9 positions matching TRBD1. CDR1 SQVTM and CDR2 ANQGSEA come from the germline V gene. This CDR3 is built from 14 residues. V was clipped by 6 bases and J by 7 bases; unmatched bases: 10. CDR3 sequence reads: CSVATGGEGQPQHF. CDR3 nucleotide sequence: TGCAGCGTAGCCACAGGGGGCGAGGGGCAGCCCCAGCATTTT.

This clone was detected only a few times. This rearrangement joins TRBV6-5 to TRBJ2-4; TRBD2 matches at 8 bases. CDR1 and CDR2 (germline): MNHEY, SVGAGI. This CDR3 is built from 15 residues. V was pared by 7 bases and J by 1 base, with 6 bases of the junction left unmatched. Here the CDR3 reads CASTPGGMAKNIQYF. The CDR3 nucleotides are TGTGCCAGCACCCCGGGGGGGATGGCCAAAAACATTCAGTACTTC.

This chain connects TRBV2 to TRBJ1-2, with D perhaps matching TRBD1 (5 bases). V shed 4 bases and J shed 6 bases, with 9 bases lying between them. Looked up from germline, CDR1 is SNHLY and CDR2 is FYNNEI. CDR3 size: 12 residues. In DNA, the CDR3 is TGTGCCAGCAGTGCGGGGGAGGATGGCTACACCTTC. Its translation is CASSAGEDGYTF. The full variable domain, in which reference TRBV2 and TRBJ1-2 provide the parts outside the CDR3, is EPEVTQTPSHQVTQMGQEVILRCVPISNHLYFYWYRQILGQKVEFLVSFYNNEISEKSEIFDDQFSVERPDGSNFTLKIRSTKLEDSAMYFCASSAGEDGYTFGSGTRLTVV.

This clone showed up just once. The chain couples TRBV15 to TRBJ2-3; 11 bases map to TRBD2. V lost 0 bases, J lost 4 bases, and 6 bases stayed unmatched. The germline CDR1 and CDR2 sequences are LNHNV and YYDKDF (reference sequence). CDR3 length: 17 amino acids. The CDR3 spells CATSRDLLAGGSDTQYF. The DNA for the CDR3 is TGTGCCACCAGCAGAGATCTCCTAGCGGGAGGTTCAGATACGCAGTATTTT.

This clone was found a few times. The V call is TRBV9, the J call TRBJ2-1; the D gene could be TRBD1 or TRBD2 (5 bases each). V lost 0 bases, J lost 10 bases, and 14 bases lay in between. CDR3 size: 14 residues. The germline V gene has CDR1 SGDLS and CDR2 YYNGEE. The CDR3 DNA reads TGTGCCAGCAGCGTAGGTGGGACCACCCAGGAGCAGTTCTTC. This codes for CASSVGGTTQEQFF. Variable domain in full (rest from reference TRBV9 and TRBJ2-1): DSGVTQTPKHLITATGQRVTLRCSPRSGDLSVYWYQQSLDQGLQFLIQYYNGEERAKGNILERFSAQQFPDLHSELNLSSLELGDSALYFCASSVGGTTQEQFFGPGTRLTVL.

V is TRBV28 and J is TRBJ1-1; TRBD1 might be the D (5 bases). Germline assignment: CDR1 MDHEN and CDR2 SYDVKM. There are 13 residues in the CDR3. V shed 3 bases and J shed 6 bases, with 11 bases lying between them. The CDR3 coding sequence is TGTGCCAGCAGTTTGGGGGGAACCCCTGAAGCTTTCTTT. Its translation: CASSLGGTPEAFF.

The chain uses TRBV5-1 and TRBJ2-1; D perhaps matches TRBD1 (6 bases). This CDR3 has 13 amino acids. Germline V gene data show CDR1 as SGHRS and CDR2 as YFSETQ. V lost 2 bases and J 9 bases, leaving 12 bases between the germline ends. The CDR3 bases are TGCGCCAGCAGCTTACCTACAGGGAGTGAGCAGTTCTTC. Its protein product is CASSLPTGSEQFF.

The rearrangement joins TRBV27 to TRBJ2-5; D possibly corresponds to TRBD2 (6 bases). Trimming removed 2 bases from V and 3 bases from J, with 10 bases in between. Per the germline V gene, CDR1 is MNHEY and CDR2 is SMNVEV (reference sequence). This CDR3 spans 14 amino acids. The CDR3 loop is CASSLLRGEETQYF. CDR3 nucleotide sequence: TGTGCCAGCAGTTTACTGCGGGGTGAAGAGACCCAGTACTTC.

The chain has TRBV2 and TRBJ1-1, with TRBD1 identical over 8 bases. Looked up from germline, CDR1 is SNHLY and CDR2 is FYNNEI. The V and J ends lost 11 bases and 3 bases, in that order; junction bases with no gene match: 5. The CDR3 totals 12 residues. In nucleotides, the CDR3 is TGTGCCGGGGGACAGGAGTACACTGAAGCTTTCTTT. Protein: CAGGQEYTEAFF.

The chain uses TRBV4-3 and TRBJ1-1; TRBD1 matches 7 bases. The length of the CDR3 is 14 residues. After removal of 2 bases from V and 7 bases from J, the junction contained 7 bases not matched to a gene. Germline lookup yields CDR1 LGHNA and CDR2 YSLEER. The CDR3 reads CASSQLGTEREAFF. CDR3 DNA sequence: TGCGCCAGCAGCCAACTCGGGACAGAGCGTGAAGCTTTCTTT.

The CDR3 DNA reads TGCGCCAGCAGCCCCGGACTAGCGGGACCCACAGATACGCAGTATTTT. Translated: CASSPGLAGPTDTQYF. The V call is TRBV5-1, the J call TRBJ2-3; 12 bases agree with TRBD2. Germline lookup yields CDR1 SGHRS and CDR2 YFSETQ. There are 16 residues in the CDR3. V lost 4 bases to trimming and J lost 2 bases; unmatched junction nucleotides: 5.

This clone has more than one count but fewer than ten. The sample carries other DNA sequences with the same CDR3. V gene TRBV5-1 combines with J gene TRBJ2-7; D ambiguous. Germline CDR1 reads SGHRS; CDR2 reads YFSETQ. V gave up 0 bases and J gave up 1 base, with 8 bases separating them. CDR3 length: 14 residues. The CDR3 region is CASSLDSNSYEQYF. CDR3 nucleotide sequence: TGCGCCAGCAGCTTGGATAGCAATTCCTACGAGCAGTACTTC. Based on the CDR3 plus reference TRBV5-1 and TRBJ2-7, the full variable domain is KAGVTQTPRYLIKTRGQQVTLSCSPISGHRSVSWYQQTPGQGLQFLFEYFSETQRNKGNFPGRFSGRQFSNSRSEMNVSTLELGDSALYLCASSLDSNSYEQYFGPGTRLTVT.

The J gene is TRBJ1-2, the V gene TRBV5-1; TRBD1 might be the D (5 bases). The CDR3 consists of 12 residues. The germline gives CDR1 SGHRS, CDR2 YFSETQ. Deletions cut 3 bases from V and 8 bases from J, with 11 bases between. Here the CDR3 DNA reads TGCGCCAGCAGCTCGGCGGGGGTAGGCTACACCTTC. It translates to CASSSAGVGYTF.

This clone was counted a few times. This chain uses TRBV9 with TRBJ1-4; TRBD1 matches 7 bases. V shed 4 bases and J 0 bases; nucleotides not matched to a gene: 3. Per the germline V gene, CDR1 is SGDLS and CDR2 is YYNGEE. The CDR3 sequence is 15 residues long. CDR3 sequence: CASSPGQTTNEKLFF. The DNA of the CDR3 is TGTGCCAGCAGCCCGGGACAGACAACTAATGAAAAACTGTTTTTT.

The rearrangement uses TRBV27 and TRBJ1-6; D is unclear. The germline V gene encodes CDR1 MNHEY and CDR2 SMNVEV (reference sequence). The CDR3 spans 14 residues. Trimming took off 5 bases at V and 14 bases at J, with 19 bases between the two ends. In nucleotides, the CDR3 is TGTGCCAGCAGTACCCGGCGGGCTGATTCTTCCCTCCACTTT. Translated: CASSTRRADSSLHF.

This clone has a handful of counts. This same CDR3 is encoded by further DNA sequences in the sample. CDR3 coding DNA: TGTGCCAGCAGCTTTAGTGGGGGGCAAGGCACTGAAGCTTTCTTT. This sequence encodes CASSFSGGQGTEAFF. This chain links TRBV7-2 with TRBJ1-1, with a tentative D call TRBD1 (6 bases). CDR3 length equals 15 residues. V was clipped by 3 bases and J by 4 bases, with 15 bases between them. The V gene's germline CDR1 is SGHTA and CDR2 FQGNSA.